These 25 T cell receptor beta chains came from one sample sequenced in a study of cytotoxic CD8 clonotypes in ibrutinib-treated CLL. The protocol was immunoSEQ multiplex PCR, while the TCRdb copy is restricted to in-frame clones and leaves out a portion. The sample gives around 250,000 clones, under 75% of which show up once; less than 20% is in the top ten. Source: PBMCs, taken after 24 months of ibrutinib treatment. The receptors derive from a human donor with chronic lymphocytic leukemia.

A single count supports this clone. The V and J genes are TRBV5-1 and TRBJ1-4; D is perhaps TRBD1 (6 bases). Trimming shortened V by 0 bases and J by 8 bases, and 14 bases separated the two germline ends. CDR3 length: 15 residues. CDR1 and CDR2 from the germline V gene are SGHRS and YFSETQ. The CDR3 bases are TGCGCCAGCAGCTTGGCCGGGGGCACGGAAGAAAAACTGTTTTTT. It translates to CASSLAGGTEEKLFF.

The chain employs TRBV28 and TRBJ2-7, with 9 bases matching TRBD1. Germline values: CDR1 MDHEN, CDR2 SYDVKM. The V gene end was trimmed by 3 bases and the J gene end by 6 bases; junction bases not matched to a gene: 9. The CDR3 sequence is 15 residues long. The DNA for the CDR3 is TGTGCCAGCAGTTTGCCCGGGACAGGGTCTTCCGAGCAGTACTTC. Amino acids: CASSLPGTGSSEQYF.

This clone showed up just once. CDR3 bases: TGTGCCAGCATAGGACAGGCTTTCTATGGCTACACCTTC. Its translation is CASIGQAFYGYTF. V usage is TRBV2 and J usage is TRBJ1-2; TRBD1 agrees at 7 bases. With 7 bases clipped from V and 4 bases from J, the junction kept 6 bases outside the gene matches. The CDR3 runs to 13 residues. The germline gives CDR1 SNHLY, CDR2 FYNNEI.

This clone has only a few counts. J is TRBJ2-1 and V is TRBV9, with D possibly being TRBD2 (5 bases). This CDR3 contains 12 residues. The V and J ends lost 6 bases and 5 bases respectively, with 9 bases between them. The germline V gene has CDR1 SGDLS and CDR2 YYNGEE. The CDR3: CASTRGDNEQFF. The CDR3 DNA reads as TGTGCCAGCACACGGGGTGACAATGAGCAGTTCTTC.

The chain carries TRBV4-3 and TRBJ1-1, with a possible D match to TRBD1 (5 bases). The CDR3 is 16 amino acids. With 1 base removed from V and 12 bases from J, the gap between germline ends came to 24 bases. The germline CDR1 and CDR2 sequences are LGHNA and YSLEER. The CDR3 DNA reads TGCGCCAGCAGCCAAGCCCCAAACTTACTCGCGGGGGGACCTTTCTTT. Amino acids: CASSQAPNLLAGGPFF.

This chain joins TRBV29-1 and TRBJ1-2; D is unresolved. Looked up from germline, CDR1 is SQVTM and CDR2 is ANQGSEA. Between the trimmed V and J ends, which lost 8 bases and 4 bases, there was a span of 17 bases. The CDR3 totals 13 residues. The CDR3 nucleotides are TGCAGCTACTCCAGCGGGGTTGGCTATGGCTACACCTTC. Translating gives CSYSSGVGYGYTF.

The chain links TRBV28 to TRBJ1-5; 8 bases are shared with TRBD1. CDR3 length equals 17 residues. The V gene end was trimmed by 3 bases and the J gene end by 1 base; junction bases not matched to a gene: 8. The germline V gene has CDR1 MDHEN and CDR2 SYDVKM. CDR3 sequence reads: CASSFLGQGGSNQPQHF. In DNA form, the CDR3 reads TGTGCCAGCAGTTTCCTCGGACAGGGTGGGAGCAATCAGCCCCAGCATTTT.

V gene TRBV27 combines with J gene TRBJ2-4, with D hard to call. Per the germline V gene, CDR1 is MNHEY and CDR2 is SMNVEV (reference sequence). V was cut by 2 bases and J by 11 bases, with 13 bases left in between. The CDR3 is made up of 13 amino acids. The CDR3 spells CASSLNPRQVQYF. DNA of the CDR3: TGTGCCAGCAGTTTAAATCCGCGACAAGTTCAGTACTTC.

V usage is TRBV29-1 and J usage is TRBJ2-7, with 11 bases lining up with TRBD2. CDR3 length: 16 amino acids. CDR1 and CDR2 from the germline V gene are SQVTM and ANQGSEA. Losses at the gene ends were 1 base for V and 3 bases for J; bases not matched to a gene: 8. The CDR3 region is CSVEGGGTSGDYEQYF. CDR3 DNA sequence: TGCAGCGTTGAAGGCGGCGGGACTAGCGGCGACTACGAGCAGTACTTC.

The genes are TRBV9 and TRBJ1-2, with D tentatively TRBD1 (5 bases). The CDR3 runs to 15 residues. The V gene's germline CDR1 is SGDLS and CDR2 YYNGEE. Deletions cut 4 bases from V and 8 bases from J, with 21 bases between. As DNA, the CDR3 is TGTGCCAGCAGCCTCAGTACAGGAGAGGGAGAGGGCTACACCTTC. It yields the protein CASSLSTGEGEGYTF.

The chain combines TRBV5-1 with TRBJ2-1; tentative D call: TRBD2 (6 bases). CDR3 size: 14 residues. Trimming removed 6 bases at V and 2 bases at J, with 12 bases between. The germline V gene has CDR1 SGHRS and CDR2 YFSETQ. CDR3 region: CASKLREPYNEQFF. The CDR3 DNA reads TGCGCCAGCAAATTGCGGGAACCCTACAATGAGCAGTTCTTC.

This chain connects TRBV7-3 to TRBJ2-3, with D perhaps matching TRBD1 or TRBD2 (5 bases each). CDR1 SGHTA and CDR2 FQGTGA come from the germline V gene. The CDR3 is made up of 13 amino acids. Trimming stripped 6 bases from V and 3 bases from J, with 10 bases between. The CDR3 DNA follows: TGTGCCAGCAGTCTCTGGGGGACAGATACGCAGTATTTT. Translated, it gives CASSLWGTDTQYF.

V usage is TRBV29-1 and J usage is TRBJ2-5, with D maybe TRBD2 (5 bases). The germline V gene encodes CDR1 SQVTM and CDR2 ANQGSEA. The CDR3 is 11 amino acids. V dropped 4 bases and J dropped 3 bases, with 6 bases sitting between them. CDR3 protein: CSVVREETQYF. DNA for the CDR3: TGCAGCGTTGTGCGGGAAGAGACCCAGTACTTC.

This clone was detected once. The chain has TRBV7-8 and TRBJ2-3; D is undetermined. The V gene lost 1 base and the J gene lost 1 base, with 12 bases spanning the gap. The CDR3 is 16 residues long. Germline-derived CDR1 and CDR2 are SGHVS and FQNEAQ. In DNA, the CDR3 is TGTGCCAGCAGCTTAGAAAGTGGGTATCGCACAGATACGCAGTATTTT. It encodes CASSLESGYRTDTQYF.

The chain links TRBV2 to TRBJ1-5, with a possible D match to TRBD1 (5 bases). V was pared by 7 bases and J by 6 bases, with 19 bases between. CDR3 length: 15 residues. CDR1 is SNHLY and CDR2 is FYNNEI in the germline V gene. The CDR3 protein is CASMITTGEIQPQHF. The CDR3 DNA reads TGTGCCAGCATGATTACTACAGGCGAGATTCAGCCCCAGCATTTT.

This chain connects TRBV15 to TRBJ1-1; tentatively, D is TRBD1 (6 bases). Looked up from germline, CDR1 is LNHNV and CDR2 is YYDKDF (reference sequence). V was cut by 1 base and J by 2 bases, with 8 bases left in between. The CDR3 extends over 14 amino acids. CDR3 DNA sequence: TGTGCCACCAGCAGAGGGGACACCAACACTGAAGCTTTCTTT. Its protein is CATSRGDTNTEAFF.

The gene calls are TRBV9 and TRBJ1-2; D unclear. The CDR3 extends over 17 amino acids. V dropped 3 bases and J dropped 5 bases, with 23 bases sitting between them. Per the germline V gene, CDR1 is SGDLS and CDR2 is YYNGEE. CDR3 in amino acids: CASSARASSPGLYGYTF. The CDR3 nucleotides read TGTGCCAGCAGCGCCCGGGCGAGTAGCCCTGGCTTATATGGCTACACCTTC.

V is TRBV15 and J is TRBJ2-3; 7 nucleotides line up with TRBD2. Per the germline V gene, CDR1 is LNHNV and CDR2 is YYDKDF (reference sequence). V gave up 0 bases and J gave up 5 bases; unmatched junction bases: 5. The CDR3 has 15 amino acids. The CDR3 region is CATSRETSLGDTQYF. As DNA, the CDR3 is TGTGCCACCAGCAGAGAGACTAGCTTGGGAGATACGCAGTATTTT. The complete variable domain, with remaining parts taken from reference TRBV15 and TRBJ2-3, reads DAMVIQNPRYQVTQFGKPVTLSCSQTLNHNVMYWYQQKSSQAPKLLFHYYDKDFNNEADTPDNFQSRRPNTSFCFLDIRSPGLGDTAMYLCATSRETSLGDTQYFGPGTRLTVL.

The chain has TRBV4-1 and TRBJ1-1; D might be TRBD1 (5 bases). This CDR3 is 12 amino acids long. Germline assignment: CDR1 MGHRA and CDR2 YSYEKL. Trimming removed 0 bases from V and 6 bases from J, with 5 bases in between. This chain's CDR3 is CASSQEGPEAFF. DNA of the CDR3: TGCGCCAGCAGCCAAGAGGGGCCTGAAGCTTTCTTT.

The chain recombines TRBV5-6 with TRBJ2-3; 11 bases match TRBD2. J lost 3 bases, V lost 4 bases, and 13 bases had no gene match. Looked up from germline, CDR1 is SGHDT and CDR2 is YYEEEE. This CDR3 region has 18 residues. The chain's CDR3 is CASSPVPTSGSGTDTQYF. CDR3 DNA sequence: TGTGCCAGCAGCCCCGTCCCCACTAGCGGGAGCGGAACAGATACGCAGTATTTT.

The chain is built from TRBV15 and TRBJ2-1; 9 nucleotides agree with TRBD1. Germline CDR1 and CDR2: LNHNV and YYDKDF (reference sequence). The CDR3 has 16 residues. V lost 4 bases and J lost 6; bases outside the gene matches: 10. The CDR3 spells CATSIWPGTGLNEQFF. DNA for the CDR3: TGTGCCACCAGCATTTGGCCCGGGACAGGGCTCAATGAGCAGTTCTTC.

In its sample, this clone was seen a few times. The rearrangement links TRBV7-9 to TRBJ1-4, with D perhaps TRBD1 (6 bases). The germline gives CDR1 SEHNR, CDR2 FQNEAQ (reference sequence). The CDR3 is made up of 15 amino acids. V lost 4 bases, J lost 6 bases, and 15 bases lay in between. The CDR3 protein is CASSSPGGGDEKLFF. The DNA for the CDR3 is TGTGCCAGCAGCTCCCCGGGGGGGGGCGATGAAAAACTGTTTTTT.

This chain uses TRBV28 with TRBJ1-1; TRBD1 is a possible D gene (6 bases). The CDR3 sequence is 12 residues long. Per the germline V gene, CDR1 is MDHEN and CDR2 is SYDVKM. Trimming stripped 1 base from V and 9 bases from J, with 9 bases between. The CDR3 loop is CASSLFQGKAFF. The CDR3 DNA reads TGTGCCAGCAGTTTATTTCAGGGGAAAGCTTTCTTT.

This clone came up a few times. The CDR3 DNA follows: TGCAGCGCCTACCATACCTCTTACTATGGCTACACCTTC. Protein sequence: CSAYHTSYYGYTF. The rearrangement joins TRBV29-1 to TRBJ1-2; D gene unclear. Germline CDR1 is SQVTM and CDR2 is ANQGSEA. This CDR3 has 13 amino acids. Trimming removed 7 bases at V and 3 bases at J, with 15 bases between. The entire variable domain, with the rest obtained from reference TRBV29-1 and TRBJ1-2, is as follows: SAVISQKPSRDICQRGTSLTIQCQVDSQVTMMFWYRQQPGQSLTLIATANQGSEATYESGFVIDKFPISRPNLTFSTLTVSNMSPEDSSIYLCSAYHTSYYGYTFGSGTRLTVV.

The chain employs TRBV14 and TRBJ1-3; D not certain. This CDR3 region has 13 residues. The V gene's germline CDR1 is SGHDN and CDR2 FVKESK. Trimming cost V 2 bases and J 5 bases, with 7 bases left between them. In DNA, the CDR3 is TGTGCCAGCAGCCAATTGAGGAGAAACACCATATATTTT. Translating it yields CASSQLRRNTIYF.